This record looks at one T cell receptor (beta chain) sequence and its context. This clone was counted a few times. Its target antigen remains unknown. No base quality information exists; no much larger clone differs at one position. V sheds 0 bases and J sheds 2 bases, leaving 7 bases between their ends. CDR1 and CDR2, looked up from the germline V gene, are SGHTA and FQGNSA. The CDR3 numbers 14 residues from cysteine through phenylalanine. The entry retains the CDR3 DNA only, 42 bases that are in frame from base 1. A single peripheral blood draw of roughly 0.11 L on average was collected from each donor into heparinised tubes. A BD FACSAria II and a panel including CD45RO, CCR7, CD25, CD127, CD95 and CD27 were used to sort naive, central memory, regulatory and stem cell-like memory CD4+ T cells. A purity above 98% was achieved for all sorted populations. PBMCs were isolated immediately by Lymphoprep density gradient centrifugation and stained directly without culture. To minimize batch effects, samples were stained and sorted in pairs, one healthy donor with one patient per experiment.

The sample belongs to a study of beta chain features in type 1 diabetes (dated 2018 in TCRdb). Regarding the research as a whole: Mean age, gender distribution, total cell number and subset yield were not different between patients and healthy donors. Across all samples, almost 110 million sorted cells were examined, and cell number per subset correlated strongly with RNA yield. The study compared the TCRB repertoires of sorted circulating CD4+ T cell subsets in recently diagnosed type 1 diabetes patients with those in matched healthy donors. Naive and central memory subsets were obtained from all 28 donors, but regulatory and stem cell-like memory subsets were isolated from only 8 patients and 8 healthy donors.

General study outcomes and caveats: PCR may preferentially amplify shorter templates, but because patient and control samples were amplified and corrected together, any resulting skew would affect both groups equally. The naive, central memory and regulatory TCRB repertoires appeared to resemble one another more closely among patients than among healthy donors. Because small numbers of individuals were included in the HLA sub-analyses, any influence of HLA type on TCRB rearrangement was left unresolved. Because cDNA was sequenced instead of genomic DNA, activated cells with high expression could be over-represented, although the groups did not differ in activation or CD3 levels. Patients with type 1 diabetes made fewer insertions and deleted more nucleotides at VDJ recombination sites, implying thymic rearrangement abnormalities. In all four CD4+ subsets, TCRB CDR3 length was moderately but significantly shorter in type 1 diabetes patients.

All of the isolated RNA was reverse transcribed with the High Capacity cDNA Reverse Transcription Kit, so expressed TCRB transcripts were sequenced. Deep immunoSEQ sequencing was applied to naive, central memory and regulatory T cell samples, giving an average of roughly 3.3 million total reads per sample. After sorted cells were lysed in RLT buffer, RNA was extracted with DNase-treated RNeasy Micro or Mini kits, with the choice depending on cell number. To prevent cross-contamination, every cell subset was processed on its own, while patient and healthy donor samples were processed together. TCRB sequences were amplified from cDNA with the immunoSEQ multiplex PCR, producing 87-bp fragments spanning the CDR3 region. Sequencing of the amplicons was performed on the Illumina HiSeq platform. The published analysis was carried out like this. PCR bias was corrected computationally using synthetic template baselines, and reads within Hamming distance 2 were collapsed, with unmergeable singletons discarded. Reads were aligned against IMGT so that V, D and J genes, CDR3 length and insertions or deletions at six rearrangement sites could be assigned. Within each subset, clonotype counts were normalized to sorted cell number, and only after that were true diversity and Gini coefficients computed with the tcR R package. Repertoire sharing was quantified using the overlap coefficient calculated on TCRB nucleotide sequences. TCRdb provides this immuneACCESS table in a form limited to in-frame rearrangements. Some clones are lacking; in checked studies, under half of them reflect an unresolved V gene, and why the rest are absent is not known. The DNA was the basis for D and trimming; V, J and clone size are from that table. The sample contains some 240,000 clones, approximately 10% of them found a single time. Approximately 1.4% of the sample belongs to the ten largest clones.

Specimen: central memory CD4+ T cells from blood. Recombination joined TRBV7-2 with TRBJ2-5, with the identity of the D gene unclear. The sequence was obtained from a man in his late teens or twenties in good health. The DNA reads as follows: TGTGCCAGCAGCTTAGCGGTGCTACAAGAGACCCAGTACTTC. It specifies CASSLAVLQETQYF.